These T cell receptor beta chains were read from a single sample in a study of OX40 agonist ivuxolimab in advanced cancers. Measured with immunoSEQ multiplex PCR; TCRdb has only the in-frame clones, and not every one. The sample records around 95,000 clones, around 89% being singletons. The sequencing used CD4+ or CD8+ T cells sorted from blood, collected in a trial of the OX40 agonist ivuxolimab. All receptors come from an adult with an advanced solid tumor such as melanoma, head and neck, liver or kidney cancer. CDR3s include the opening cysteine and the closing phenylalanine or tryptophan. The order of the fields is clone size, V gene, D gene, J gene, CDR3 protein, CDR3 DNA. A D gene is named only where the DNA matches it firmly. Clone size is not always given. Where it is, it says once, few, many or a class for expanded clones.

abundance: .; v_gene: TRBV28; d_gene: TRBD1; j_gene: TRBJ1-5; CDR3aa: CASILDRDQPQHF; CDR3nt: TGTGCCAGCATTCTAGACAGGGATCAGCCCCAGCATTTT
abundance: .; v_gene: TRBV6-1; d_gene: .; j_gene: TRBJ2-7; CDR3aa: CASYVWDPNSYEQYF; CDR3nt: TGTGCCAGTTACGTTTGGGACCCGAACTCCTACGAGCAGTACTTC
abundance: .; v_gene: TRBV5-1; d_gene: .; j_gene: TRBJ2-2; CDR3aa: CASSLGPRGGTGELFF; CDR3nt: TGCGCCAGCAGCCTCGGCCCCAGAGGGGGCACCGGGGAGCTGTTTTTT
abundance: .; v_gene: TRBV7-8; d_gene: TRBD2; j_gene: TRBJ2-1; CDR3aa: CASFRTRGRSNEQFF; CDR3nt: TGTGCCAGCTTCCGTACTCGCGGGAGATCCAATGAGCAGTTCTTC
abundance: .; v_gene: TRBV7-3; d_gene: .; j_gene: TRBJ1-1; CDR3aa: CASSLGLLNTEAFF; CDR3nt: TGTGCCAGCAGCTTAGGTCTGCTGAACACTGAAGCTTTCTTT
abundance: .; v_gene: TRBV2; d_gene: TRBD1; j_gene: TRBJ2-2; CDR3aa: CASRSDRGIPGELFF; CDR3nt: TGTGCCAGCAGAAGCGACAGGGGGATCCCCGGGGAGCTGTTTTTT
abundance: .; v_gene: TRBV5-1; d_gene: .; j_gene: TRBJ2-3; CDR3aa: CASSARDTDTQYF; CDR3nt: TGCGCCAGCAGCGCACGGGACACAGATACGCAGTATTTT
abundance: .; v_gene: TRBV19; d_gene: TRBD1; j_gene: TRBJ2-7; CDR3aa: CASSPDRPGTPYEQYF; CDR3nt: TGTGCCAGTAGTCCGGACAGGCCGGGCACCCCATACGAGCAGTACTTC
abundance: .; v_gene: TRBV5-1; d_gene: .; j_gene: TRBJ2-7; CDR3aa: CASSLGGQVYEQYF; CDR3nt: TGCGCCAGCAGCTTGGGCGGTCAAGTCTACGAGCAGTACTTC
abundance: .; v_gene: TRBV9; d_gene: TRBD2; j_gene: TRBJ2-1; CDR3aa: CASSVAGREGSYNEQFF; CDR3nt: TGTGCCAGCAGCGTAGCCGGGCGGGAGGGTTCCTACAATGAGCAGTTCTTC
abundance: .; v_gene: TRBV4-1; d_gene: .; j_gene: TRBJ2-7; CDR3aa: CASSQGALGRYEQYF; CDR3nt: TGCGCCAGCAGCCAAGGTGCTCTAGGACGGTACGAGCAGTACTTC
abundance: .; v_gene: TRBV5-1; d_gene: TRBD1; j_gene: TRBJ1-1; CDR3aa: CASSVRSGGNTEAFF; CDR3nt: TGCGCCAGCAGCGTGAGGTCAGGGGGGAACACTGAAGCTTTCTTT
abundance: .; v_gene: TRBV6-1; d_gene: TRBD2; j_gene: TRBJ2-7; CDR3aa: CASSEEGGRAIYEQYF; CDR3nt: TGTGCCAGCAGTGAAGAGGGCGGGAGGGCCATCTACGAGCAGTACTTC
abundance: .; v_gene: TRBV5-4; d_gene: TRBD1; j_gene: TRBJ1-6; CDR3aa: CASSLDRGGSPLHF; CDR3nt: TGTGCCAGCAGCTTGGACAGGGGTGGATCACCCCTCCACTTT
abundance: .; v_gene: TRBV2; d_gene: .; j_gene: TRBJ1-3; CDR3aa: CASSERETGNTIYF; CDR3nt: TGTGCCAGCAGTGAGAGGGAGACCGGAAACACCATATATTTT
abundance: .; v_gene: TRBV5-4; d_gene: .; j_gene: TRBJ2-1; CDR3aa: CASSAGTPSYNEQFF; CDR3nt: TGTGCCAGCAGCGCGGGGACTCCCTCCTACAATGAGCAGTTCTTC
abundance: .; v_gene: TRBV2; d_gene: .; j_gene: TRBJ1-2; CDR3aa: CASSDDIVVYGYTF; CDR3nt: TGTGCCAGCAGTGACGACATCGTGGTTTATGGCTACACCTTC
abundance: .; v_gene: TRBV4-1; d_gene: .; j_gene: TRBJ2-4; CDR3aa: CASSQIQTKNIQYF; CDR3nt: TGCGCCAGCAGCCAGATACAGACCAAAAACATTCAGTACTTC
abundance: few; v_gene: TRBV6-1; d_gene: .; j_gene: TRBJ1-2; CDR3aa: CASSEATENYGYTF; CDR3nt: TGTGCCAGCAGTGAAGCGACAGAAAACTATGGCTACACCTTC
abundance: .; v_gene: TRBV6-1; d_gene: .; j_gene: TRBJ2-3; CDR3aa: CASSGSRADTQYF; CDR3nt: TGTGCCAGCAGTGGGTCCAGGGCAGATACGCAGTATTTT
abundance: once; v_gene: TRBV6-5; d_gene: TRBD1; j_gene: TRBJ2-7; CDR3aa: CASSRDRGSKQYF; CDR3nt: TGTGCCAGCAGTCGGGACAGGGGGTCCAAGCAGTACTTC
abundance: .; v_gene: TRBV10-2; d_gene: .; j_gene: TRBJ2-1; CDR3aa: CASSLAANEQFF; CDR3nt: TGCGCCAGCAGCTTAGCGGCGAATGAGCAGTTCTTC
abundance: .; v_gene: TRBV19; d_gene: .; j_gene: TRBJ2-3; CDR3aa: CASSPGPRLSDTQYF; CDR3nt: TGTGCCAGTAGCCCGGGACCGCGGCTGTCAGATACGCAGTATTTT
abundance: few; v_gene: TRBV7-6; d_gene: TRBD2; j_gene: TRBJ2-2; CDR3aa: CASSLLSGGNTGELFF; CDR3nt: TGTGCCAGCAGCCTCCTTAGCGGGGGAAATACCGGGGAGCTGTTTTTT
abundance: once; v_gene: TRBV6-5; d_gene: .; j_gene: TRBJ1-4; CDR3aa: CASTGPGEKLFF; CDR3nt: TGTGCCAGCACGGGCCCGGGTGAAAAACTGTTTTTT
abundance: .; v_gene: TRBV29-1; d_gene: TRBD1; j_gene: TRBJ2-1; CDR3aa: CSVRQGSYNEQFF; CDR3nt: TGCAGCGTTCGACAGGGCTCCTACAATGAGCAGTTCTTC
abundance: .; v_gene: TRBV5-1; d_gene: .; j_gene: TRBJ1-1; CDR3aa: CASALGTLVMNTEAFF; CDR3nt: TGCGCCAGCGCCCTGGGGACACTCGTCATGAACACTGAAGCTTTCTTT